This T cell receptor (beta chain) originates from a study of memory CD4+ T cells and cytomegalovirus serostatus. Study-wide background: Of the healthy Belgian adults, 9 or 10 were CMV seropositive and about 24 seronegative.

Worth noting for this clone: The antigen remains undetermined.

The repertoire was sequenced with immunoSEQ multiplex PCR; TCRdb's copy has only in-frame clones and lacks some. The data hold under 85,000 clones, with 75% to 85% observed a single time. The sort gate was single viable CD3+CD4+CD8-CD45RO+ cells for memory CD4+ T cells. CD4+ T cells were isolated by positive magnetic selection. Overall study results and limits: About 40% of the roughly 160 known CMV-associated TCRbeta sequences appeared in CD4+ memory. Repertoires predicted CMV serostatus with median bootstrapped AUC of 0.95.

Trimming left V 2 bases short and J 6 bases short, with 7 bases between. This CDR3 comprises 13 residues. Germline V lookup: CDR1 SGHNT, CDR2 YENEEA. Sequenced: memory CD4+ T cells from blood. The origin of this receptor is an adult in good health and CMV-seropositive. The genes are TRBV11-3 and TRBJ2-2; unclear D gene. The CDR3 coding sequence is TGTGCCAGCAGCTTAAATGGGGCCGGGGAGCTGTTTTTT. Translating gives CASSLNGAGELFF.